The present TCR beta chain was sequenced within a study of T cell responses to AZD1222 COVID-19 vaccine. About the study: Pooling was applied to second doses at about 4 or about 12 weeks. Findings of the study overall: It was only after the peak T cell response that any repertoires were sampled.

TCRdb's copy holds only in-frame clones and misses some; the assay was immunoSEQ multiplex PCR. The sample yields roughly 80,000 clones, over 85% seen once. The germline gives CDR1 ENHRY, CDR2 SYGVKD. The CDR3 covers 15 residues. V lost 5 bases and J lost 3; bases outside the gene matches: 5. A word on this clone: The antigen remains unidentified.

The source is an adult in good health. The sample in question was peripheral blood, obtained on day 0 of AZD1222 vaccination. The V call is TRBV10-3, the J call TRBJ2-1; 9 bases map to TRBD2. The CDR3 spells CAISTIAGVYNEQFF. The CDR3 region has the DNA TGTGCCATCAGTACCATAGCGGGAGTCTACAATGAGCAGTTCTTC.